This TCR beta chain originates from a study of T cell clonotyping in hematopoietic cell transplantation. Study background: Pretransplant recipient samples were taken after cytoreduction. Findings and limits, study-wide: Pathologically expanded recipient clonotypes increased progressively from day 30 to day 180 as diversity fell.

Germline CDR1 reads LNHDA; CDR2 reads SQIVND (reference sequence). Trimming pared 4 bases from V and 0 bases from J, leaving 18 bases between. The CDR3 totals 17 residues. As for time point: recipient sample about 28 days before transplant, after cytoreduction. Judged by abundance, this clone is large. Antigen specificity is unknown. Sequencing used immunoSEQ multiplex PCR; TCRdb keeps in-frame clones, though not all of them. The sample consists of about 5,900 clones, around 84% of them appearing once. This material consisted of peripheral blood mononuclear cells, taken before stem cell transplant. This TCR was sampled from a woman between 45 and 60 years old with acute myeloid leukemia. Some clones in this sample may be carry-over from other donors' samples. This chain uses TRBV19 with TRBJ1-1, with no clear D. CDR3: CASSTPYSGGLNTEAFF. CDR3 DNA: TGTGCCAGTAGTACTCCCTACTCTGGCGGCCTGAACACTGAAGCTTTCTTT.